The rows below give T cell receptor beta chains drawn from one sample of a study of blood T cell repertoires in COVID-19. Sequencing used immunoSEQ multiplex PCR; TCRdb keeps in-frame clones, though not all of them. The sample holds around 180,000 clones, roughly 80% seen once. Sequencing was performed on PBMCs or T cells enriched from blood (not recorded which). The origin of the receptors is a man aged 50 or older who had recovered from COVID-19. The CDR3 runs from the conserved cysteine through the conserved F or W. The D gene is left open where the match is weak. Expanded clones are given a class, and other clones once, few, many or no size at all.

clone size	V gene	D gene	J gene	CDR3 DNA	CDR3 protein
-	TRBV2	TRBD1	TRBJ1-4	TGTGCCAGCAGTTTGGGTTTAGGGACAGGGGAAAAACTGTTTTTT	CASSLGLGTGEKLFF
-	TRBV10-3	-	TRBJ2-2	TGTGCCATCAGTGAGTCGACCAGAGGGAACACCGGGGAGCTGTTTTTT	CAISESTRGNTGELFF
-	TRBV29-1	-	TRBJ2-7	TGCAGCGTTGAAGATTCAGACGAGCAGTACTTC	CSVEDSDEQYF
-	TRBV2	TRBD1	TRBJ1-5	TGTGCCAGCAGTGAGGGACAGGTGGCCAATCAGCCCCAGCATTTT	CASSEGQVANQPQHF
once	TRBV2	-	TRBJ2-7	TGTGCCAGCAGTCGGACCGGGGGAGAGCAGTACTTC	CASSRTGGEQYF
-	TRBV2	TRBD1	TRBJ2-7	TGTGCCAGCCTCGGGACAGGAAGCTCCTACGAGCAGTACTTC	CASLGTGSSYEQYF
-	TRBV10-3	TRBD1	TRBJ2-7	TGTGCCATCAGTGTGGGACAGGCCTACGAGCAGTACTTC	CAISVGQAYEQYF
once	TRBV5-1	TRBD2	TRBJ2-1	TGCGCCAGCAGCTTGGGTAGCGGGGGGCCAAACAATGAGCAGTTCTTC	CASSLGSGGPNNEQFF
few	TRBV19	TRBD1	TRBJ2-2	TGTGCCAGTAGTGCCCGACAGGGGAACACCGGGGAGCTGTTTTTT	CASSARQGNTGELFF
once	TRBV7-8	-	TRBJ2-7	TGTGCCAGCAGCTTAGCGGGCAGGGGCCACGAGCAGTACTTC	CASSLAGRGHEQYF
-	TRBV6-5	-	TRBJ1-2	TGTGCCAGCAGTTACTCGGAAACTAATGGCTACACCTTC	CASSYSETNGYTF
once	TRBV5-1	TRBD2	TRBJ2-3	TGCGCCAGCAGCTACGGACTAGCGGGGGAAAATACGCAGTATTTT	CASSYGLAGENTQYF
-	TRBV10-3	TRBD1	TRBJ1-5	TGTGCCACCAGGACAGGCGGGGGGAATCAGCCCCAGCATTTT	CATRTGGGNQPQHF
once	TRBV29-1	-	TRBJ1-1	TGCAGCGTTAGAATGGGGAGGACTGAAGCTTTCTTT	CSVRMGRTEAFF
once	TRBV6-5	TRBD2	TRBJ2-1	TGTGCCAGCAGTTACACTGGTCTAGCGGGGGGGAATGAGCAGTTCTTC	CASSYTGLAGGNEQFF
-	TRBV28	TRBD2	TRBJ2-2	TGTGCCAGCACCCGGGGGGGGGCGGCGAACACCGGGGAGCTGTTTTTT	CASTRGGAANTGELFF
few	TRBV2	-	TRBJ1-6	TGTGCCAGCACGTTGGGGCCTGTTTCACCCCTCCACTTT	CASTLGPVSPLHF
few	TRBV7-2	TRBD1	TRBJ1-2	TGTGCCAGCAGCTTCAGGGGGCAGGGCTATGGCTACACCTTC	CASSFRGQGYGYTF
-	TRBV5-1	-	TRBJ1-5	TGCGCCAGCAGCTTGGACCCGGAGCATCAGCCCCAGCATTTT	CASSLDPEHQPQHF
few	TRBV2	TRBD1	TRBJ2-1	TGTGCCAGCAGTAGGGACAGGGTTGAGGTCAATGAGCAGTTCTTC	CASSRDRVEVNEQFF
few	TRBV28	-	TRBJ1-5	TGTGCCAGCAGTTTGGGAGGCTTATATCAGCCCCAGCATTTT	CASSLGGLYQPQHF
-	TRBV21-1	-	TRBJ1-2	TGTGCCAGCAGCGAAGGGGACAGTCCTAACTATGGCTACACCTTC	CASSEGDSPNYGYTF
-	TRBV4-3	TRBD1	TRBJ1-2	TGCGCCAGCAGCCAAGATCCGAGGGGGCCGGGGTATGGCTACACCTTC	CASSQDPRGPGYGYTF
-	TRBV5-4	TRBD1	TRBJ2-4	TGTGCCAGCAGTCATGACAGGGATGCGGTCAAAAACATTCAGTACTTC	CASSHDRDAVKNIQYF
-	TRBV6-5	-	TRBJ1-1	TGTGCCAGCCTCCGGTTGAACACTGAAGCTTTCTTT	CASLRLNTEAFF
few	TRBV24-1	TRBD1	TRBJ2-3	TGTGCCACCAGTACCGGGGACAGGGAAGTAGATACGCAGTATTTT	CATSTGDREVDTQYF
-	TRBV5-4	TRBD2	TRBJ2-6	TGTGCCAGCAGCTCGACTAGCGGGGGGGCCTCTGGGGCCAACGTCCTGACTTTC	CASSSTSGGASGANVLTF
-	TRBV5-5	-	TRBJ2-3	TGTGCCAGCAGAACCTCGGCCGGGGGAAGCACAGATACGCAGTATTTT	CASRTSAGGSTDTQYF
-	TRBV19	TRBD1	TRBJ1-1	TGTGCCAGTAGTATAGATTCAGGGGGCCGAGCAGCTGCTGAAGCTTTCTTT	CASSIDSGGRAAAEAFF
-	TRBV24-1	-	TRBJ1-5	TGTGCCACCAGTGATTCCGACAGAAGCAATCAGCCCCAGCATTTT	CATSDSDRSNQPQHF
-	TRBV7-7	-	TRBJ2-7	TGTGCTAGCAGCCTTAGCGCACAGTCGAGCGAGCAGTACTTC	CASSLSAQSSEQYF
-	TRBV5-1	-	TRBJ2-7	TGCGCCAGCAGCTTGACGGGGGTAGCCTACGAGCAGTACTTC	CASSLTGVAYEQYF
-	TRBV7-6	-	TRBJ2-7	TGTGCCAGCAGCCCGAATCTACGGGACGAGCAGTACTTC	CASSPNLRDEQYF
-	TRBV19	TRBD1	TRBJ1-4	TGTGCCACCCGGGACACACAGGGGGAAAAACTGTTTTTT	CATRDTQGEKLFF
-	TRBV12-3/TRBV12-4	-	TRBJ1-2	TGTGCCAGCAGTTTAACAGGGTTCTATGGCTACACCTTC	CASSLTGFYGYTF
-	TRBV27	-	TRBJ1-4	TGTGCCAGCACCTCACTCAGGGCAAGGGAAAAACTGTTTTTT	CASTSLRAREKLFF
-	TRBV3-1/TRBV3-2	TRBD1	TRBJ2-7	TGTGCCAGCAGCCTCGGTCAGGGGGCGGGACGCGAGCAGTACTTC	CASSLGQGAGREQYF
-	TRBV12-3/TRBV12-4	-	TRBJ1-2	TGTGCCAGCAGTCCAGGGAGGATCTATGGCTACACCTTC	CASSPGRIYGYTF
-	TRBV4-1	-	TRBJ1-5	TGCGCCAGCAGCTTCCAGGGTGGCAATCAGCCCCAGCATTTT	CASSFQGGNQPQHF
-	TRBV24-1	-	TRBJ2-1	TGTGCCACCAGTGAGAGACAGGCCTACAATGAGCAGTTCTTC	CATSERQAYNEQFF
-	TRBV24-1	TRBD1	TRBJ2-7	TGTGCCACCAGTGACGGACAGGCCCCACACTACGAGCAGTACTTC	CATSDGQAPHYEQYF
-	TRBV6-1	TRBD2	TRBJ2-7	TGTGCCAGCAGTGGCCTCGGACTAGCGGGGGGGCGCCCGTCCTACGAGCAGTACTTC	CASSGLGLAGGRPSYEQYF
-	TRBV5-1	TRBD2	TRBJ2-7	TGCGCCAGCAGCAGGACTAGCGGGTACGAGCAGTACTTC	CASSRTSGYEQYF
-	TRBV5-8	TRBD1	TRBJ1-5	TGTGCCAGCAGCGTCAGGGGGACCCAGCATTTT	CASSVRGTQHF
-	TRBV9	-	TRBJ2-1	TGTGCCAGCAGCGCCGAGGGAAACAATGAGCAGTTCTTC	CASSAEGNNEQFF
-	TRBV11-2	TRBD1	TRBJ1-6	TGTGCCAGCAGTCAAGGGACAGAGTATAATTCACCCCTCCACTTT	CASSQGTEYNSPLHF
-	TRBV3-1/TRBV3-2	-	TRBJ1-1	TGTGCCAGCAGCTACACTTCAGGGAACACTGAAGCTTTCTTT	CASSYTSGNTEAFF
once	TRBV7-2	TRBD2	TRBJ2-7	TGTGCCAGCAGCTTCCCGCTAGCGGGGGGCTCCTACGAGCAGTACTTC	CASSFPLAGGSYEQYF
-	TRBV19	-	TRBJ1-2	TGTGCCAGTAGAGCGGGAGATGGCTACACCTTC	CASRAGDGYTF
-	TRBV5-6	-	TRBJ2-7	TGTGCCAGCAGCCCGGCGGACAGCTCCTACGAGCAGTACTTC	CASSPADSSYEQYF
-	TRBV10-2	TRBD1	TRBJ2-7	TGCGCCAGCAGCCCAGGGGGCCGGACCTCACTCTTC	CASSPGGRTSLF
-	TRBV7-6	-	TRBJ2-1	TGTGCCAGCAGCTTAGACTCGTACAATGAGCAGTTCTTC	CASSLDSYNEQFF
-	TRBV5-6	-	TRBJ1-2	TGTGCCAGCAGCTTGCGGGGGAATGGCTACACCTTC	CASSLRGNGYTF
-	TRBV5-4	TRBD1	TRBJ2-2	TGTGCCAGCAGCTCGATAAAATTCGGGACAGGGGACACCGGGGAGCTGTTTTTT	CASSSIKFGTGDTGELFF
-	TRBV7-9	-	TRBJ2-7	TGTGCCAGCAGCTTCGGGGGTAGCTCCTACGAGCAGTACTTC	CASSFGGSSYEQYF
-	TRBV6-5	-	TRBJ1-3	TGTGCCAGCAGGACAGGCTCTGGAAACACCATATATTTT	CASRTGSGNTIYF
-	TRBV6-1	TRBD1	TRBJ1-5	TGTGCCAGCAGTGAGACAGGGCGGAATCAGCCCCAGCATTTT	CASSETGRNQPQHF